The 10 T cell receptor beta chains below come from one sample, sequenced in a study of blood T cell repertoires in COVID-19. TCRdb's copy holds only in-frame clones and misses some; the assay was immunoSEQ multiplex PCR. Of around 200,000 clones listed, about nine tenths were seen once; the top ten hold about 6.7%. The specimen sequenced was peripheral blood. All receptors derive from a middle-aged man with acute or convalescent COVID-19.

This clone was detected only a few times. V gene TRBV24-1 combines with J gene TRBJ2-1, with 8 bases lining up with TRBD1. Unmatched junction bases numbered 5, after V lost 4 bases and J lost 7 bases. Germline V gene lookup returns CDR1 KGHDR and CDR2 SFDVKD. There are 14 residues in the CDR3. The CDR3 DNA reads as TGTGCCACCAGTGACAGGGGGCTAGGAAATGAGCAGTTCTTC. It encodes CATSDRGLGNEQFF.

This clone was seen a handful of times. This rearrangement joins TRBV21-1 to TRBJ1-5. TRBV21-1 is given as a pseudogene. The CDR3 is 12 amino acids. The CDR3, as DNA: TGTGCCAGCAGCAAAGACTGGCAGCCCCAGCATTTT. It specifies CASSKDWQPQHF.

The rearrangement links TRBV11-2 to TRBJ2-7; 9 nucleotides align to TRBD2. The V and J ends lost 3 bases and 0 bases, in that order; junction bases with no gene match: 9. CDR1 SGHAT and CDR2 FQNNGV come from the germline V gene. The CDR3 has 17 residues. DNA for the CDR3: TGTGCCAGCAGCTTCGCCTGGGGACTAGCTAGCTCCTACGAGCAGTACTTC. It yields the protein CASSFAWGLASSYEQYF.

The gene calls are TRBV7-6 and TRBJ2-5; 13 nucleotides match TRBD2. Trimming removed 5 bases from V and 2 bases from J; junction bases left unmatched: 5. This CDR3 region has 16 residues. Germline CDR1 and CDR2: SGHVS and FNYEAQ. In DNA, the CDR3 is TGTGCCAGCAGCCTACTAGCGGGGGGGAAACAAGAGACCCAGTACTTC. Amino acids: CASSLLAGGKQETQYF.

In this sample, this clone turned up a few times. The chain is built from TRBV18 and TRBJ1-6; TRBD1 agrees at 8 bases. Losses at the gene ends were 3 bases for V and 6 bases for J; bases not matched to a gene: 7. Germline-derived CDR1 and CDR2 are KGHSH and LQKENI. The CDR3 contains 16 residues. CDR3 protein: CASSPPGGGFNSPLHF. The CDR3 DNA reads as TGTGCCAGCTCACCCCCAGGGGGCGGCTTTAATTCACCCCTCCACTTT.

The gene calls are TRBV7-2 and TRBJ2-7; no clear D. V was trimmed by 1 base and J by 0 bases, leaving 10 bases between them. The CDR3 runs to 15 residues. CDR1 is SGHTA and CDR2 is FQGNSA in the germline V gene. CDR3 in DNA: TGTGCCAGCAGCTTAGTCCCAGGCCTCTCCTACGAGCAGTACTTC. It yields the protein CASSLVPGLSYEQYF.

The gene calls are TRBV12-3 or TRBV12-4 and TRBJ1-2; the D gene is possibly TRBD1 (5 bases). This CDR3 is built from 13 residues. V gave up 4 bases and J gave up 8 bases, with 14 bases separating them. As DNA, the CDR3 is TGTGCCAGCAGTTCGGGCAGGGACTGGGGCTACACCTTC. Protein: CASSSGRDWGYTF.

The V gene is TRBV6-5, the J gene TRBJ1-1; D is perhaps TRBD1 (5 bases). Trimming removed 5 bases from V and 1 base from J, with 11 bases in between. CDR3 length equals 14 residues. Germline V lookup: CDR1 MNHEY, CDR2 SVGAGI. CDR3 DNA: TGTGCCAGCAGTACCCAGACAGAGAACACTGAAGCTTTCTTT. Its translation is CASSTQTENTEAFF.

This clone occurred once. The J gene is TRBJ2-3, the V gene TRBV5-4; 11 nucleotides agree with TRBD2. Germline CDR1 reads SGHNT; CDR2 reads YYREEE (reference sequence). This CDR3 has 17 amino acids. The V and J ends lost 2 bases and 3 bases, in that order; junction bases with no gene match: 8. The CDR3 coding sequence is TGTGCCAGCAGCTTTAATCTAGCGGGGGGTAGGACAGATACGCAGTATTTT. Translating gives CASSFNLAGGRTDTQYF.

The chain recombines TRBV7-2 with TRBJ1-3; possibly TRBD1 for D (5 bases). This CDR3 comprises 15 residues. The germline V and J ends were trimmed by 0 bases and 2 bases, with 8 bases remaining between them. Germline assignment: CDR1 SGHTA and CDR2 FQGNSA. In DNA form, the CDR3 reads TGTGCCAGCAGCTTAGCGGGGGGGACTGGAAACACCATATATTTT. This codes for CASSLAGGTGNTIYF.